This TCR beta chain was recovered during a study of T cells expressing NK-cell markers. TCRdb reprocessed the 5' RACE reads and keeps a single row for each CDR3 protein, giving no DNA. The repertoire shows hundreds of thousands of distinct CDR3 sequences; the top ten hold approximately 6.8%. Sequencing was carried out using blood T cells: a sorted CD56 or NKG2C T cell subset, CD4+ or CD8+ T cells, or bulk PBMC T cells (not recorded which). The receptor comes from a woman between 18 and 75 years old in good health.

The CDR3 loop is CASSIPGQGNTGELFF. The chain joins TRBV7-9 to TRBJ2-2; TCRdb outputs TRBD1, but without DNA this stays unchecked. Germline-derived CDR1 and CDR2 are SEHNR and FQNEAQ (reference sequence). The CDR3 runs to 16 residues.